Each of the 30 T cell receptor beta chains below was sequenced from the same sample in a study of blood T cell repertoires in COVID-19. This table comes from immunoSEQ multiplex PCR, and its TCRdb copy is limited to in-frame clones, with some not included. The sample lists about 98,000 clones, approximately 89% occurring once. The sample taken for sequencing was peripheral blood. These receptors originate from a middle-aged man with acute or convalescent COVID-19.

The chain recombines TRBV7-2 with TRBJ1-1; no clear D gene. Looked up from germline, CDR1 is SGHTA and CDR2 is FQGNSA. Trimming pared 5 bases from V and 1 base from J, leaving 14 bases between. This CDR3 has 15 amino acids. For the CDR3, the DNA is TGTGCCAGCAGCCCTGGACTGGTGGGGAACACTGAAGCTTTCTTT. Translation: CASSPGLVGNTEAFF.

V gene TRBV19 combines with J gene TRBJ1-2; maybe TRBD1 (5 bases). Germline loops: CDR1 LNHDA, CDR2 SQIVND (reference sequence). The V end was cut by 5 bases, the J end by 7 bases, with 20 bases between. The CDR3 loop spans 15 amino acids. The CDR3 reads CASSGGGGRVSGYTF. CDR3 sequence (DNA): TGTGCCAGTAGTGGGGGAGGAGGAAGAGTATCTGGCTACACCTTC.

V usage is TRBV5-5 and J usage is TRBJ1-6; 8 nucleotides agree with TRBD1. This CDR3 is 16 amino acids long. Germline V gene lookup returns CDR1 SGHKS and CDR2 YYEKEE (reference sequence). After removal of 0 bases from V and 10 bases from J, the junction contained 9 bases not matched to a gene. CDR3 in DNA: TGTGCCAGCAGCTTGGCTCAGGGGGCGACTGGCTCACCCCTCCACTTT. It translates to CASSLAQGATGSPLHF. Together with reference TRBV5-5 and TRBJ1-6, the CDR3 gives the full variable domain: DAGVTQSPTHLIKTRGQQVTLRCSPISGHKSVSWYQQVLGQGPQFIFQYYEKEERGRGNFPDRFSARQFPNYSSELNVNALLLGDSALYLCASSLAQGATGSPLHFGNGTRLTVT.

The rearrangement uses TRBV9 and TRBJ1-1; D is unresolved. The CDR3 runs to 13 residues. In germline, CDR1 is SGDLS, CDR2 YYNGEE. Trimming removed 0 bases from V and 5 bases from J, with 8 bases in between. Here the CDR3 DNA reads TGTGCCAGCAGCGTAGAGGAGGGAACTGAAGCTTTCTTT. Protein sequence: CASSVEEGTEAFF.

The J gene is TRBJ2-3, the V gene TRBV30, with TRBD2 identical over 7 bases. Unmatched junction bases numbered 8, after V lost 0 bases and J lost 5 bases. This CDR3 is built from 15 residues. Germline V gives CDR1 GTSNPN, CDR2 SVGIG (reference sequence). The CDR3 here is CAWSVSNGRQDTQYF. CDR3 in DNA: TGTGCCTGGAGTGTATCAAACGGGAGGCAAGATACGCAGTATTTT. Combining the CDR3 with reference TRBV30 and TRBJ2-3 gives the whole variable domain SQTIHQWPATLVQPVGSPLSLECTVEGTSNPNLYWYRQAAGRGLQLLFYSVGIGQISSEVPQNLSASRPQDRQFILSSKKLLLSDSGFYLCAWSVSNGRQDTQYFGPGTRLTVL.

The chain couples TRBV29-1 to TRBJ2-7; D is perhaps TRBD2 (6 bases). Deletions cut 1 base from V and 3 bases from J, with 16 bases between. The V gene's germline CDR1 is SQVTM and CDR2 ANQGSEA. The CDR3 runs to 15 residues. CDR3 nucleotides: TGCAGCGTTGAAGGGGGGGACTTGGATAACTACGAGCAGTACTTC. The encoded protein is CSVEGGDLDNYEQYF.

This clone was seen a single time. The chain recombines TRBV7-6 with TRBJ1-1; the D gene is possibly TRBD1 (6 bases). This CDR3 has 19 residues. CDR1 is SGHVS, CDR2 FNYEAQ, per germline. Trimming stripped 4 bases from V and 1 base from J, with 25 bases between. The CDR3: CASSSKGRYQGMRNTEAFF. CDR3 nucleotide sequence: TGTGCCAGCAGCTCGAAGGGTCGGTATCAGGGGATGAGGAACACTGAAGCTTTCTTT.

The V gene is TRBV10-3, the J gene TRBJ2-1; no firm D call. Germline loops: CDR1 ENHRY, CDR2 SYGVKD. This CDR3 comprises 12 residues. V was shortened by 0 bases and J by 7 bases, with 4 bases between the two germline ends. CDR3 in DNA: TGTGCCATCAGTGAGTCCAATAATGAGCAGTTCTTC. Residues: CAISESNNEQFF.

The J gene is TRBJ2-7, the V gene TRBV11-2; D is uncertain. CDR1 and CDR2 from the germline V gene are SGHAT and FQNNGV. The CDR3 sequence is 13 residues long. V lost 3 bases to trimming and J lost 3 bases, with 9 bases between them. The CDR3 coding sequence is TGTGCCAGCAGCTTCGGATCGGGCTACGAGCAGTACTTC. Translated, it gives CASSFGSGYEQYF.

The chain recombines TRBV4-1 with TRBJ1-3; D unresolved. V lost 0 bases to trimming and J lost 4 bases, with 4 bases between them. Germline loops: CDR1 MGHRA, CDR2 YSYEKL. The CDR3 runs 13 residues. The DNA for the CDR3 is TGCGCCAGCAGCCAAGATCAGGGAAACACCATATATTTT. This sequence encodes CASSQDQGNTIYF.

The chain has TRBV29-1 and TRBJ1-3, with a possible D match to TRBD1 (6 bases). The CDR3 length is 12 residues. Trimming cost V 6 bases and J 3 bases, with 9 bases left between them. Germline V lookup: CDR1 SQVTM, CDR2 ANQGSEA. The CDR3 loop is CSVRTDGNTIYF. CDR3 coding DNA: TGCAGCGTCCGGACAGATGGAAACACCATATATTTT.

CDR3 bases: TGTGCCAGCAACCCCGGGGGGGCCATCAGCACAGATACGCAGTATTTT. Translated, it gives CASNPGGAISTDTQYF. V gene TRBV11-2 combines with J gene TRBJ2-3, with 8 bases aligning to TRBD2. CDR1 is SGHAT and CDR2 is FQNNGV in the germline V gene. The junction had 9 bases not matched to a gene; V was cut back by 7 bases and J by 0 bases. The CDR3 runs 16 residues.

The J gene is TRBJ1-2, the V gene TRBV7-9, with TRBD1 as a possible D gene (6 bases). The germline V gene encodes CDR1 SEHNR and CDR2 FQNEAQ (reference sequence). Trimming took 4 bases from V and 3 from J, leaving 12 bases between them. The length of the CDR3 is 14 residues. The CDR3 region is CASSSQTGHYGYTF. CDR3 nucleotides: TGTGCCAGCAGCTCTCAGACAGGTCACTATGGCTACACCTTC.

This clone was observed a single time. J is TRBJ2-7 and V is TRBV7-2; TRBD1 matches at 11 bases. V was pared by 3 bases and J by 4 bases, with 5 bases of the junction left unmatched. Per the germline V gene, CDR1 is SGHTA and CDR2 is FQGNSA. There are 15 residues in the CDR3. The CDR3 nucleotides are TGTGCCAGCAGCTTGACCGGGACAGGGGGATACGAGCAGTACTTC. It yields the protein CASSLTGTGGYEQYF.

This clone appeared a few times. The chain joins TRBV12-3 or TRBV12-4 to TRBJ1-4, with 7 bases aligning to TRBD1. The CDR3 consists of 13 residues. Trimming removed 5 bases from V and 7 bases from J; junction bases left unmatched: 4. DNA of the CDR3: TGTGCCAGCAGTCGTGGGACAGCTGAAAAACTGTTTTTT. The encoded protein is CASSRGTAEKLFF.

The chain is built from TRBV11-3 and TRBJ1-1; no definite D call. Trimming stripped 2 bases from V and 0 bases from J, with 4 bases between. Germline loops: CDR1 SGHNT, CDR2 YENEEA. The CDR3 sequence is 13 residues long. The CDR3 is CASSLSMNTEAFF. CDR3 nucleotides: TGTGCCAGCAGCTTATCTATGAACACTGAAGCTTTCTTT.

In this sample, this clone turned up a few times. The rearrangement uses TRBV6-4 and TRBJ2-4, with 14 bases lining up with TRBD2. Losses at the gene ends were 6 bases for V and 7 bases for J; bases not matched to a gene: 5. The CDR3 sequence is 15 residues long. Germline V lookup: CDR1 MRHNA, CDR2 SNTAGT. Here the CDR3 DNA reads TGTGCCAGCAGCTCGACTAGCGGGAGGGGCAACATTCAGTACTTC. Protein: CASSSTSGRGNIQYF.

This chain joins TRBV3-1 (or the pseudogene TRBV3-2) and TRBJ2-7; D call uncertain. Germline V gene sequence: CDR1 LGHDT, CDR2 YNNKEL (reference sequence). The CDR3 length is 15 residues. V lost 0 bases to trimming and J lost 2 bases, with 11 bases between them. In nucleotides, the CDR3 is TGTGCCAGCAGCCAAGAAATGGCGGCTACCTACGAGCAGTACTTC. Its translation: CASSQEMAATYEQYF.

The chain is built from TRBV11-3 and TRBJ2-5; 10 bases align to TRBD2. CDR1 and CDR2 (germline): SGHNT, YENEEA. J gave up 2 bases and V 5 bases, and 5 bases lay outside the gene matches. The CDR3 is 15 amino acids. The CDR3 DNA reads as TGTGCCAGCAGCCGGGGACTAGCGACTCAAGAGACCCAGTACTTC. Its translation is CASSRGLATQETQYF.

The rearrangement uses TRBV7-9 and TRBJ1-3, with D perhaps matching TRBD1 (5 bases). Germline-derived CDR1 and CDR2 are SEHNR and FQNEAQ (reference sequence). V gave up 1 base and J gave up 7 bases, with 17 bases separating them. CDR3 length: 16 amino acids. The CDR3 loop is CASSLESRRVGNTIYF. Here the CDR3 DNA reads TGTGCCAGCAGCTTAGAAAGCCGCAGGGTTGGGAACACCATATATTTT.

This clone was found once. The gene calls are TRBV2 and TRBJ2-6, with 7 bases identical to TRBD1. Losses at the gene ends were 6 bases for V and 0 bases for J; bases not matched to a gene: 11. The CDR3 length is 18 residues. The germline V gene encodes CDR1 SNHLY and CDR2 FYNNEI. CDR3: CASRRGQDRPSGANVLTF. The CDR3 DNA is TGTGCCAGCAGACGCGGACAGGACCGCCCCTCTGGGGCCAACGTCCTGACTTTC.

The chain is built from TRBV7-9 and TRBJ1-1; a weak D match, TRBD1 (5 bases). CDR1 is SEHNR and CDR2 is FQNEAQ in the germline V gene (reference sequence). The V gene lost 6 bases and the J gene lost 6 bases, with 20 bases spanning the gap. The CDR3 spans 15 residues. The DNA for the CDR3 is TGTGCCAGCAGTACAAAGGCCCAGGGAAGGGCTGAAGCTTTCTTT. Protein: CASSTKAQGRAEAFF.

The genes are TRBV25-1 and TRBJ2-3; a possible D gene is TRBD1 (6 bases). The CDR3 runs 14 residues. CDR1 is MGHDK and CDR2 is SYGVNS in the germline V gene. Trimming pared 1 base from V and 3 bases from J, leaving 8 bases between. The chain's CDR3 is CASSESQGTDTQYF. CDR3 coding DNA: TGTGCCAGCAGTGAATCTCAGGGGACAGATACGCAGTATTTT.

The chain uses TRBV6-5 and TRBJ1-2, with D possibly matching TRBD1 (6 bases). CDR1 MNHEY and CDR2 SVGAGI come from the germline V gene. The CDR3 length is 15 residues. Trimming pared 6 bases from V and 0 bases from J, leaving 14 bases between. CDR3 DNA sequence: TGTGCCAGCAGGAGGGGGGGGGCCCCTAACTATGGCTACACCTTC. Translating it yields CASRRGGAPNYGYTF.

This rearrangement joins TRBV3-1 (or the pseudogene TRBV3-2) to TRBJ1-2; D is possibly TRBD1 (5 bases). The CDR3 is 14 amino acids. From germline, CDR1 is LGHDT and CDR2 YNNKEL (reference sequence). V shed 4 bases and J shed 7 bases, with 16 bases lying between them. This chain's CDR3 is CASSLGSAGLGYTF. For the CDR3, the DNA is TGTGCCAGCAGCCTGGGCAGTGCAGGGCTTGGCTACACCTTC.

The V call is TRBV10-3, the J call TRBJ2-1; 10 bases map to TRBD2. Germline lookup yields CDR1 ENHRY and CDR2 SYGVKD. The CDR3 totals 15 residues. The V and J ends lost 3 bases and 2 bases, in that order; junction bases with no gene match: 1. CDR3 protein: CAISEGLAAYNEQFF. CDR3 sequence (DNA): TGTGCCATCAGTGAAGGACTAGCGGCCTACAATGAGCAGTTCTTC.

This clone appeared a few times. The rearrangement links TRBV6-5 to TRBJ1-4, with D unclear. V was trimmed by 5 bases and J by 8 bases, leaving 15 bases between them. The CDR3 length is 14 residues. The germline CDR1 and CDR2 sequences are MNHEY and SVGAGI. CDR3 in DNA: TGTGCCAGCAGTCCGGGTCCCGGCGGCGAAAAACTGTTTTTT. This translates into CASSPGPGGEKLFF.

The chain is built from TRBV19 and TRBJ1-6, with 9 bases aligning to TRBD1. J lost 19 bases, V lost 5 bases, and 9 bases had no gene match. This CDR3 spans 12 amino acids. The V gene's germline CDR1 is LNHDA and CDR2 SQIVND (reference sequence). CDR3 nucleotides: TGTGCCAGTAGTCCACGACAGGGGGTGCTTCACTTT. Translating gives CASSPRQGVLHF.

The chain has TRBV10-3 and TRBJ2-3, with 7 bases that match TRBD1. Germline V CDR1 and CDR2: ENHRY, SYGVKD. There are 15 residues in the CDR3. With V trimmed by 2 bases and J by 5 bases, 7 bases remained unmatched. The CDR3 spells CAISEPRGFGDTQYF. The DNA for the CDR3 is TGTGCCATCAGTGAGCCCAGGGGGTTCGGAGATACGCAGTATTTT.

The CDR3 loop is CASSFDTALAFF. The CDR3 DNA sequence: TGTGCCAGCTCCTTCGATACAGCACTAGCTTTCTTT. The rearrangement links TRBV18 to TRBJ1-1; D remains ambiguous. The CDR3 has 12 residues. Trimming took off 6 bases at V and 10 bases at J, with 15 bases between the two ends. The germline CDR1 and CDR2 sequences are KGHSH and LQKENI.